What follows are 26 T cell receptor beta chains derived from one specimen sequenced in a study of OX40 agonist ivuxolimab in advanced cancers. The protocol was immunoSEQ multiplex PCR, while the TCRdb copy is restricted to in-frame clones and leaves out a portion. The sample has about 64,000 clones; approximately 84% are singletons. The sequencing used CD4+ or CD8+ T cells sorted from blood, collected in a trial of the OX40 agonist ivuxolimab. All receptors come from an adult with an advanced solid tumor such as melanoma, head and neck, liver or kidney cancer.

Only one count was recorded for this clone. The V and J genes are TRBV4-1 and TRBJ1-5; D call uncertain. Between the trimmed V and J ends, which lost 2 bases and 2 bases, there was a span of 7 bases. Germline V lookup: CDR1 MGHRA, CDR2 YSYEKL. The CDR3 has 14 amino acids. CDR3 nucleotides: TGCGCCAGCAGCCAACGTGTAGGCAATCAGCCCCAGCATTTT. Translation gives CASSQRVGNQPQHF.

This chain uses TRBV18 with TRBJ2-3; TRBD1 aligns across 10 bases. Trimming cost V 0 bases and J 8 bases; bases outside gene matches: 5. The CDR3 runs to 15 residues. Germline assignment: CDR1 KGHSH and CDR2 LQKENI. CDR3 nucleotides: TGTGCCAGCTCACCACCGGGACAGGGGTACGGTACGCAGTATTTT. This translates into CASSPPGQGYGTQYF. Full variable domain (rest looked up from reference TRBV18 and TRBJ2-3): NAGVMQNPRHLVRRRGQEARLRCSPMKGHSHVYWYRQLPEEGLKFMVYLQKENIIDESGMPKERFSAEFPKEGPSILRIQQVVRGDSAAYFCASSPPGQGYGTQYFGPGTRLTVL.

The chain links TRBV7-9 to TRBJ2-7; TRBD1 is a possible D gene (5 bases). Germline V gives CDR1 SEHNR, CDR2 FQNEAQ (reference sequence). V was clipped by 0 bases and J by 0 bases, with 15 bases between them. CDR3 length: 17 amino acids. For the CDR3, the DNA is TGTGCCAGCAGCTTAGCCGGACAAGATTGGAGCTCCTACGAGCAGTACTTC. Translated, it gives CASSLAGQDWSSYEQYF. The full variable domain, rest sourced from reference TRBV7-9 and TRBJ2-7, is DTGVSQNPRHKITKRGQNVTFRCDPISEHNRLYWYRQTLGQGPEFLTYFQNEAQLEKSRLLSDRFSAERPKGSFSTLEIQRTEQGDSAMYLCASSLAGQDWSSYEQYFGPGTRLTVT.

Many counts were recorded for this clone. The J gene is TRBJ2-7, the V gene TRBV28; 9 nucleotides align to TRBD1. The CDR3 runs to 14 residues. J lost 3 bases, V lost 6 bases, and 6 bases had no gene match. Germline-derived CDR1 and CDR2 are MDHEN and SYDVKM. CDR3 DNA sequence: TGTGCCAGCAGGCTACCGGGACAGGGCTACGAGCAGTACTTC. Its protein is CASRLPGQGYEQYF. Full variable domain (rest looked up from reference TRBV28 and TRBJ2-7): DVKVTQSSRYLVKRTGEKVFLECVQDMDHENMFWYRQDPGLGLRLIYFSYDVKMKEKGDIPEGYSVSREKKERFSLILESASTNQTSMYLCASRLPGQGYEQYFGPGTRLTVT.

The chain carries TRBV5-4 and TRBJ2-1; D remains unclear. Germline CDR1 is SGHNT and CDR2 is YYREEE (reference sequence). V lost 4 bases, J lost 5 bases, and 7 bases lay in between. The CDR3 loop spans 12 amino acids. CDR3 sequence (DNA): TGTGCCAGCAGCCTATGGGACAATGAGCAGTTCTTC. The encoded protein is CASSLWDNEQFF.

This rearrangement joins TRBV4-2 to TRBJ2-3, with a weak D call TRBD1 (5 bases). There are 18 residues in the CDR3. The germline gives CDR1 LGHNA, CDR2 YNFKEQ. V shed 0 bases and J shed 2 bases, with 18 bases lying between them. The DNA of the CDR3 is TGTGCCAGCAGCCAAGAGGTAGGGGCGGCGAAACTCACAGATACGCAGTATTTT. It codes for CASSQEVGAAKLTDTQYF.

The chain carries TRBV10-3 and TRBJ2-7; 8 bases line up with TRBD2. The CDR3 loop spans 16 amino acids. The junction had 7 bases not matched to a gene; V was cut back by 2 bases and J by 1 base. Germline assignment: CDR1 ENHRY and CDR2 SYGVKD. This CDR3 reads CAISEPPGLDSYEQYF. The CDR3 DNA sequence: TGTGCCATCAGTGAGCCCCCGGGACTAGATTCCTACGAGCAGTACTTC.

The chain is built from TRBV11-3 and TRBJ2-3, with D possibly being TRBD1 (5 bases). V dropped 1 base and J dropped 6 bases, with 11 bases sitting between them. CDR1 and CDR2 (germline): SGHNT, YENEEA. This CDR3 has 14 residues. The CDR3 loop is CASSLGGTPDTQYF. The CDR3 DNA sequence: TGTGCCAGCAGCTTAGGGGGCACGCCGGATACGCAGTATTTT.

In DNA form, the CDR3 reads TGTGCCAGCAGCCAAGGACAGGGCGACGCTAACTATGGCTACACCTTC. It yields the protein CASSQGQGDANYGYTF. The chain uses TRBV7-9 and TRBJ1-2; 8 bases are a match to TRBD1. The CDR3 is 16 amino acids. Germline CDR1 and CDR2: SEHNR and FQNEAQ (reference sequence). Unmatched junction bases numbered 8, after V lost 5 bases and J lost 0 bases.

V usage is TRBV7-9 and J usage is TRBJ1-1; D is ambiguous. The length of the CDR3 is 11 residues. Per the germline V gene, CDR1 is SEHNR and CDR2 is FQNEAQ (reference sequence). Trimming stripped 6 bases from V and 9 bases from J, with 11 bases between. CDR3 sequence reads: CASSRTQKAFF. CDR3 in DNA: TGTGCCAGCAGTCGAACACAAAAAGCTTTCTTT.

The CDR3: CASSGGQAWVGELFF. The CDR3 nucleotides are TGTGCCAGCAGCGGCGGACAGGCGTGGGTCGGGGAGCTGTTTTTT. V usage is TRBV9 and J usage is TRBJ2-2; 7 bases align to TRBD1. Germline V gives CDR1 SGDLS, CDR2 YYNGEE. V was pared by 3 bases and J by 7 bases, with 9 bases of the junction left unmatched. This CDR3 is built from 15 residues.

The chain links TRBV19 to TRBJ1-1; D perhaps matches TRBD1 (6 bases). Between the trimmed V and J ends, which lost 6 bases and 0 bases, there was a span of 8 bases. Germline assignment: CDR1 LNHDA and CDR2 SQIVND (reference sequence). The CDR3 sequence is 13 residues long. Here the CDR3 DNA reads TGTGCCAGTAGACAGGGCATGAACACTGAAGCTTTCTTT. It yields the protein CASRQGMNTEAFF.

The chain has TRBV9 and TRBJ2-1, with 7 nucleotides matching TRBD2. The V gene's germline CDR1 is SGDLS and CDR2 YYNGEE. J was trimmed by 4 bases and V by 3 bases; bases with no gene match: 7. The CDR3 is 15 residues long. CDR3 DNA sequence: TGTGCCAGCAGCGGCGGACTAGGAAGATACAATGAGCAGTTCTTC. Translation: CASSGGLGRYNEQFF.

This sequence joins TRBV7-9 and TRBJ2-3; D is uncertain. The CDR3 length is 14 residues. V lost 5 bases and J lost 7, with 16 bases in between. Per germline, CDR1 SEHNR and CDR2 FQNEAQ (reference sequence). In nucleotides, the CDR3 is TGTGCCAGCAGCGAATATCCTCAGGAAAATACGCAGTATTTT. It yields the protein CASSEYPQENTQYF.

Here the CDR3 reads CASSNPQGAAYGYTF. CDR3 nucleotide sequence: TGTGCCAGCAGCAACCCGCAGGGGGCTGCGTATGGCTACACCTTC. The V and J genes are TRBV9 and TRBJ1-2; the match to TRBD1 covers 8 bases. Germline loops: CDR1 SGDLS, CDR2 YYNGEE. The junction had 10 bases not matched to a gene; V was cut back by 4 bases and J by 5 bases. This CDR3 comprises 15 residues. Variable domain in full (rest from reference TRBV9 and TRBJ1-2): DSGVTQTPKHLITATGQRVTLRCSPRSGDLSVYWYQQSLDQGLQFLIQYYNGEERAKGNILERFSAQQFPDLHSELNLSSLELGDSALYFCASSNPQGAAYGYTFGSGTRLTVV.

The chain joins TRBV7-2 to TRBJ2-5; 12 nucleotides agree with TRBD2. CDR1 and CDR2 (germline): SGHTA, FQGNSA. The CDR3 is made up of 16 amino acids. V lost 1 base, J lost 2 bases, and 2 bases stayed unmatched. The CDR3 sequence: CASSLELAGGQETQYF. CDR3 bases: TGTGCCAGCAGCTTAGAACTAGCGGGAGGACAAGAGACCCAGTACTTC.

This clone occurred once. The chain combines TRBV5-4 with TRBJ2-1, with a possible D match to TRBD2 (5 bases). The CDR3 is 14 residues long. Trimming stripped 4 bases from V and 6 bases from J, with 14 bases between. CDR1 is SGHNT, CDR2 YYREEE, per germline (reference sequence). The CDR3: CASSGKTRSNEQFF. CDR3 coding DNA: TGTGCCAGCAGCGGGAAAACTAGGTCCAATGAGCAGTTCTTC.

V is TRBV15 and J is TRBJ1-1; D is ambiguous. The V gene lost 3 bases and the J gene lost 6 bases, with 11 bases spanning the gap. The CDR3 totals 13 residues. CDR1 and CDR2 from the germline V gene are LNHNV and YYDKDF (reference sequence). CDR3 region: CATSRVRASEAFF. The CDR3 DNA reads TGTGCCACCAGCAGGGTAAGGGCATCTGAAGCTTTCTTT.

This sequence joins TRBV20-1 and TRBJ1-2; D is possibly TRBD1 (6 bases). The length of the CDR3 is 11 residues. Looked up from germline, CDR1 is DFQATT and CDR2 is SNEGSKA (reference sequence). V gave up 5 bases and J gave up 8 bases, with 12 bases separating them. CDR3 sequence: CSALPGVGYTF. DNA of the CDR3: TGCAGTGCTCTCCCAGGGGTCGGCTACACCTTC.

The chain links TRBV5-4 to TRBJ2-1, with TRBD2 matching over 8 bases. This CDR3 region has 16 residues. Germline V gene lookup returns CDR1 SGHNT and CDR2 YYREEE (reference sequence). After removal of 0 bases from V and 2 bases from J, the junction contained 4 bases not matched to a gene. Written as DNA, the CDR3 is TGTGCCAGCAGCTTGGTTGGTAGCGGGACCTACAATGAGCAGTTCTTC. Translating it yields CASSLVGSGTYNEQFF. Full variable domain (remainder filled in from reference TRBV5-4 and TRBJ2-1): ETGVTQSPTHLIKTRGQQVTLRCSSQSGHNTVSWYQQALGQGPQFIFQYYREEENGRGNFPPRFSGLQFPNYSSELNVNALELDDSALYLCASSLVGSGTYNEQFFGPGTRLTVL.

The chain recombines TRBV9 with TRBJ2-2; D unclear. Germline CDR1 SGDLS, CDR2 YYNGEE. The CDR3 totals 15 residues. Between the trimmed V and J ends, which lost 0 bases and 2 bases, there was a span of 8 bases. CDR3 nucleotide sequence: TGTGCCAGCAGCGTAGTTCCGAGTAACACCGGGGAGCTGTTTTTT. Amino acid sequence: CASSVVPSNTGELFF.

Only one count was recorded for this clone. This sequence joins TRBV20-1 and TRBJ1-2; no clear D gene. V lost 3 bases to trimming and J lost 12 bases, with 14 bases between them. Germline lookup yields CDR1 DFQATT and CDR2 SNEGSKA (reference sequence). The CDR3 covers 11 residues. The CDR3 is CSASSPIENTF. The DNA of the CDR3 is TGCAGTGCTAGTAGTCCCATAGAAAACACCTTC.

J is TRBJ2-3 and V is TRBV7-9, with D tentatively TRBD1 (7 bases). Germline CDR1 SEHNR, CDR2 FQNEAQ (reference sequence). The CDR3 runs 15 residues. V was cut by 7 bases and J by 4 bases, with 18 bases left in between. The CDR3 region is CASIGGGFEADTQYF. DNA for the CDR3: TGTGCCAGCATAGGAGGGGGCTTTGAGGCAGATACGCAGTATTTT.

V and J are TRBV10-3 and TRBJ2-1; D is perhaps TRBD2 (5 bases). CDR1 is ENHRY and CDR2 is SYGVKD in the germline V gene. V gave up 6 bases and J gave up 5 bases, with 17 bases separating them. The CDR3 is made up of 15 amino acids. The CDR3 protein is CAIRTTRTDNNEQFF. The DNA for the CDR3 is TGTGCCATCAGGACCACCAGGACTGATAACAATGAGCAGTTCTTC.

This clone was observed once. The chain recombines TRBV9 with TRBJ2-1; 10 nucleotides match TRBD2. Germline CDR1 and CDR2: SGDLS and YYNGEE. The CDR3 sequence is 16 residues long. Germline trimming cut 0 bases from V and 3 bases from J; bases unmatched to any gene: 3. The CDR3 sequence is CASSVDLAGVYNEQFF. The CDR3 DNA follows: TGTGCCAGCAGCGTAGATCTAGCGGGGGTCTACAATGAGCAGTTCTTC.

In its sample, this clone was seen once. V gene TRBV19 combines with J gene TRBJ1-1; 11 bases align to TRBD1. Losses at the gene ends were 9 bases for V and 6 bases for J; bases not matched to a gene: 15. Germline lookup yields CDR1 LNHDA and CDR2 SQIVND (reference sequence). The CDR3 contains 16 residues. The CDR3 here is CASPRRDRGGSAEAFF. CDR3 bases: TGTGCCAGCCCCCGGAGGGACAGGGGGGGTTCGGCTGAAGCTTTCTTT.